This is a list of T cell receptor beta chains from one sample in a study of T-cell memory formation after mild COVID-19. TCRdb reprocessed the 5' RACE reads via MiXCR and lists one record per CDR3 protein. The table lists 300,000 to 400,000 distinct CDR3 sequences, under 15% of them singletons, with about 20% in the top ten. The sample taken for sequencing was PBMCs or a T cell subset sorted from them (not recorded which). The receptors derive from a man younger than 30 who had mild COVID-19 (a few samples of this study predate the infection). Cell type and time point are not known. CDR3s include the opening cysteine and the closing phenylalanine or tryptophan. D genes are given only for firm matches. The listing skips clone size in some rows; elsewhere it reads once, few, many or a size class.

clone size	V gene	D gene	J gene	CDR3 protein	CDR3 DNA
.	TRBV5-4	TRBD1	TRBJ1-2	CASSLVFRGPYGYTF	TGTGCCAGCAGCTTGGTTTTCAGGGGGCCCTATGGCTACACCTTC
.	TRBV24-1	.	TRBJ1-1	CATSDFGDTEAFF	TGTGCCACCAGTGATTTCGGCGACACTGAAGCTTTCTTT
few	TRBV5-1	TRBD2	TRBJ2-3	CASSLEGPTSGGLRTQYF	TGCGCCAGCAGCTTAGAGGGCCCGACTAGCGGGGGGCTTCGTACGCAGTATTTT
few	TRBV6-6	.	TRBJ1-5	CASSYGGANQPQHF	TGTGCCAGCAGTTACGGGGGGGCAAATCAGCCCCAGCATTTT
many	TRBV4-2	.	TRBJ2-3	CASSQDLGGAPDTQYF	TGTGCCAGCAGCCAAGATTTAGGGGGGGCCCCAGATACGCAGTATTTT
.	TRBV12-3/TRBV12-4	.	TRBJ2-1	CASSLEAGAYNEQFF	TGTGCCAGCAGTTTGGAAGCGGGTGCCTACAATGAGCAGTTCTTC
many	TRBV3-1	.	TRBJ2-3	CASSQGDTQYF	TGTGCCAGCAGTCAAGGAGATACGCAGTATTTT
few	TRBV10-2	.	TRBJ2-2	CASSSASQGSGELFF	TGCGCCAGCAGTAGCGCCTCTCAGGGGTCCGGGGAGCTGTTTTTT
few	TRBV2	.	TRBJ2-3	CASNRAGTDTQYF	TGTGCCAGCAATCGAGCGGGCACAGATACGCAGTATTTT
many	TRBV6-6	.	TRBJ1-2	CASSSDSNYGYTF	TGTGCCAGCAGCTCCGACAGCAACTATGGCTACACCTTC
.	TRBV21-1	.	TRBJ1-3	CASRPMGAEGNTIYF	TGTGCCAGCAGGCCGATGGGCGCCGAGGGAAACACCATATATTTT
.	TRBV4-1	.	TRBJ2-3	CASSQDGGSSTDTQYF	TGCGCCAGCAGCCAAGATGGGGGTAGTTCGACAGATACGCAGTATTTT
many	TRBV10-3	.	TRBJ1-6	CAISSGDSPLHF	TGTGCCATCAGTTCAGGGGACTCACCCCTCCACTTT
.	TRBV7-9	TRBD1	TRBJ2-5	CASSYTGAETQYF	TGTGCCAGCAGCTATACAGGGGCAGAGACCCAGTACTTC
.	TRBV4-2	.	TRBJ2-2	CASSQGDLLNTGELFF	TGTGCCAGCAGCCAAGGGGACTTGCTGAACACCGGGGAGCTGTTTTTT
many	TRBV7-9	TRBD1	TRBJ1-1	CASSFLFPTGVLLAFF	TGTGCCAGCAGCTTTCTATTTCCCACAGGGGTCTTGCTTGCTTTCTTT
many	TRBV7-3	TRBD2	TRBJ2-5	CASSPTGTSWETQYF	TGTGCCAGCAGCCCTACCGGGACTAGCTGGGAGACCCAGTACTTC
many	TRBV25-1	.	TRBJ1-1	CASSERLGGPNTEAFF	TGTGCCAGCAGTGAAAGATTGGGCGGACCGAACACTGAAGCTTTCTTT
.	TRBV7-2	.	TRBJ2-5	CASSLGRAQETQYF	TGTGCCAGCAGCTTGGGACGGGCACAAGAGACCCAGTACTTC
many	TRBV12-3/TRBV12-4	.	TRBJ2-7	CASSRALYEQYF	TGTGCCAGCAGTCGGGCCCTCTACGAGCAGTACTTC
.	TRBV12-3/TRBV12-4	.	TRBJ1-2	CASSFKGGNYGYTF	TGTGCCAGCAGTTTTAAGGGCGGAAACTATGGCTACACCTTC
few	TRBV5-1	.	TRBJ2-2	CASSFPGDTGELFF	TGCGCCAGCAGCTTTCCAGGAGACACCGGGGAGCTGTTTTTT
.	TRBV7-9	.	TRBJ1-1	CASSLLGGTGSNTEAFF	TGTGCCAGCAGCTTACTTGGTGGCACAGGATCGAACACTGAAGCTTTCTTT
few	TRBV6-5	TRBD2	TRBJ2-3	CASSYLSSGVGDTQYF	TGTGCCAGCAGTTACTTATCTAGCGGGGTGGGAGATACGCAGTATTTT
.	TRBV5-1	.	TRBJ2-7	CASSRADLAREQYF	TGCGCCAGCAGCCGCGCGGATTTAGCTCGGGAGCAGTACTTC
.	TRBV7-2	TRBD2	TRBJ2-1	CASSFLSRGGRSSYNEQFF	TGTGCCAGCAGCTTTTTATCGCGGGGGGGCCGGAGCTCCTACAATGAGCAGTTCTTC
many	TRBV7-2	.	TRBJ2-3	CASSLERTSSSTDTQYF	TGTGCCAGCAGCCTCGAGAGGACCTCATCTAGCACAGATACGCAGTATTTT
few	TRBV6-5	.	TRBJ1-2	CASSHRAYYGYTF	TGTGCCAGCAGTCACAGGGCCTACTATGGCTACACCTTC
.	TRBV29-1	TRBD1	TRBJ1-2	CSAIRGGPYYGYTF	TGCAGCGCCATCCGAGGGGGCCCCTACTATGGCTACACCTTC
.	TRBV12-3/TRBV12-4	.	TRBJ2-3	CASSLNRVLTDTQYF	TGTGCCAGCAGTTTAAATAGGGTTCTCACAGATACGCAGTATTTT
.	TRBV18	.	TRBJ1-3	CASSDSQMNSGNTIYF	TGTGCCAGCTCCGACAGCCAAATGAACTCTGGAAACACCATATATTTT
few	TRBV19	TRBD2	TRBJ2-5	CASSLRTSGEETQYF	TGTGCCAGTAGTTTACGGACTAGCGGGGAAGAGACCCAGTACTTC
few	TRBV27	.	TRBJ2-3	CASSLPVGTQYF	TGTGCCAGCAGCCTGCCGGTGGGTACGCAGTATTTT
many	TRBV11-2	TRBD2	TRBJ2-1	CASSPSLAGGLNEQFF	TGTGCCAGCAGCCCCTCACTAGCGGGGGGTCTGAATGAGCAGTTCTTC
few	TRBV4-3	TRBD2	TRBJ2-3	CASSQASGDTDTQYF	TGCGCCAGCAGCCAAGCGAGCGGGGACACAGATACGCAGTATTTT
.	TRBV7-2	.	TRBJ1-6	CASSPGSGGSPLHF	TGTGCCAGCAGCCCGGGGTCAGGAGGTTCACCCCTCCACTTT
.	TRBV5-1	.	TRBJ1-2	CASSLVGEARGYTF	TGCGCCAGCAGCTTGGTAGGGGAAGCGAGGGGCTACACCTTC
.	TRBV27	.	TRBJ2-1	CASGPLRGLAYNEQFF	TGTGCCAGCGGTCCCTTGAGGGGGTTAGCCTACAATGAGCAGTTCTTC
.	TRBV12-3/TRBV12-4	TRBD1	TRBJ1-2	CASRRDRGTGYTF	TGTGCCAGCAGGCGGGACAGGGGCACTGGCTACACCTTC
.	TRBV2	TRBD1	TRBJ2-7	CASTDTGGLLEQYF	TGTGCCAGCACCGATACAGGGGGTCTCCTCGAGCAGTACTTC
.	TRBV7-9	.	TRBJ2-3	CASSRQRDSTDTQYF	TGTGCCAGCAGCCGCCAACGTGATAGCACAGATACGCAGTATTTT
few	TRBV24-1	TRBD2	TRBJ2-5	CATSDSRGTQETQYF	TGTGCCACCAGTGATTCGCGGGGGACCCAAGAGACCCAGTACTTC
.	TRBV4-1	.	TRBJ1-4	CASSQLTLSAGKLFF	TGCGCCAGCAGCCAACTTACTCTCAGCGCTGGGAAACTGTTTTTT
.	TRBV5-1	.	TRBJ2-5	CASSLSSAGVETQYF	TGCGCCAGCAGCTTATCCTCGGCGGGCGTAGAGACCCAGTACTTC
many	TRBV29-1	TRBD1	TRBJ2-7	CSVGQGILREQYF	TGCAGCGTGGGACAGGGGATCTTACGAGAGCAGTACTTC
.	TRBV29-1	.	TRBJ2-3	CSVIPRSGFTDTQYF	TGCAGCGTAATTCCCCGCTCTGGATTCACAGATACGCAGTATTTT